This record covers a single T cell receptor beta chain. Antigen: not known. This specimen belongs to a study of CD8 T cells in ankylosing spondylitis. Regarding the study as a whole: As for the disease-linked clones, they showed a CD8+ phenotype and occurred at relatively low frequencies in peripheral blood. It appeared that ankylosing spondylitis blood was characterized by a TCR beta motif of eight highly homologous variants. There was reportedly significant enrichment of clones that were disease-linked in matched ankylosing spondylitis synovial fluid.

Trimming took 0 bases from V and 1 from J; bases not matched to a gene: 1. The CDR3 consists of 16 residues. Germline lookup yields CDR1 SGHRS and CDR2 YFSETQ. Scientists made TCR beta libraries using quantitative 5'-RACE with molecular barcodes. MiXCR was run by TCRdb on the 5' RACE reads, yielding one entry per CDR3 protein. The sample holds 350,000 to 450,000 distinct CDR3 sequences, roughly a quarter seen once. The source is a male donor with ankylosing spondylitis. Sequenced input: blood, either unsorted or a sorted T cell fraction (not recorded which). The rearrangement uses TRBV5-1 and TRBJ2-5; TRBD2 agrees at 12 bases. CDR3 sequence reads: CASSLEGLAGQETQYF. The DNA for the CDR3 is TGCGCCAGCAGCTTGGAGGGACTAGCGGGCCAAGAGACCCAGTACTTC.